This paragraph reports one TCR beta chain. Its matching antigen is unknown. The data derive from a study of PD-1 blockade in classical Hodgkin lymphoma. Study-wide findings and caveats: In newly diagnosed patients, baseline TCR diversity was reportedly below that of healthy donors. CD4+ TCR diversity, unlike CD8+, climbed significantly by C4D1.

The patients all showed relapse after autologous stem cell transplantation, while their brentuximab vedotin exposure varied. This CDR3 spans 14 amino acids. The V end lost 4 bases, the J end lost 5 bases, and 15 bases lay between the germline ends. Germline V gene data show CDR1 as KGHSH and CDR2 as LQKENI. Sequencing used immunoSEQ multiplex PCR; TCRdb keeps in-frame clones, though not all of them. The profile shows roughly 41,000 clones, 65% to 80% of them singletons. This TCR was recovered from a human donor with classical Hodgkin lymphoma. Material: peripheral blood mononuclear cells (PBMCs), obtained at baseline. This chain joins TRBV18 and TRBJ2-7, with D perhaps matching TRBD2 (6 bases). CDR3 sequence (DNA): TGTGCCAGCTCACGAACTTACGGGGGAAACGAGCAGTACTTC. It encodes CASSRTYGGNEQYF.